This entry concerns a single T cell receptor beta chain. The data were obtained in a study of blood T cell repertoires in COVID-19. On the study more broadly: PBMCs, B-cell-depleted T cells, or T cells were the source of the cDNA or gDNA that made up the material.

The germline V gene has CDR1 SGHDN and CDR2 FVKESK. The CDR3 sequence is 13 residues long. Trimming at V came to 4 bases and at J to 12 bases, leaving 10 bases not matched to a gene. TCRdb's copy holds only in-frame clones and misses some; the assay was immunoSEQ multiplex PCR. The table includes under 130,000 clones, approximately 85% detected once. V is TRBV14 and J is TRBJ2-3, with 7 bases identical to TRBD1. Sample: peripheral blood. The sequence was collected from a man between 50 and 59 years old with acute or convalescent COVID-19. Written as DNA, the CDR3 is TGTGCCAGCAGCCCCGCGGACAGGCAGACACAGTATTTT. Translated, it gives CASSPADRQTQYF.